This T cell receptor (beta chain) was captured in a study of blood T cell repertoires in COVID-19. Study-level information: Sample material is recorded as cDNA or gDNA derived from T cells, B-cell-depleted T cells, or PBMCs.

Assay used: immunoSEQ multiplex PCR; TCRdb lists only in-frame clones, some missing. Here the sample spans 250,000 to 350,000 clones, around nine tenths being singletons. Concerning this clone: Other DNA sequences in the same sample also yield this CDR3.

The clonotype originates from a woman aged 25 to 45 with COVID-19, enrolled during active disease. Specimen: peripheral blood.

Here the CDR3 reads CSARRDYEQYF. The DNA for the CDR3 is TGCAGTGCTAGACGGGACTACGAGCAGTACTTC. This chain connects TRBV20-1 to TRBJ2-7; D may be TRBD2 (5 bases). With 2 bases removed from V and 3 bases from J, the gap between germline ends came to 5 bases. The CDR3 runs to 11 residues. Per germline, CDR1 DFQATT and CDR2 SNEGSKA (reference sequence).